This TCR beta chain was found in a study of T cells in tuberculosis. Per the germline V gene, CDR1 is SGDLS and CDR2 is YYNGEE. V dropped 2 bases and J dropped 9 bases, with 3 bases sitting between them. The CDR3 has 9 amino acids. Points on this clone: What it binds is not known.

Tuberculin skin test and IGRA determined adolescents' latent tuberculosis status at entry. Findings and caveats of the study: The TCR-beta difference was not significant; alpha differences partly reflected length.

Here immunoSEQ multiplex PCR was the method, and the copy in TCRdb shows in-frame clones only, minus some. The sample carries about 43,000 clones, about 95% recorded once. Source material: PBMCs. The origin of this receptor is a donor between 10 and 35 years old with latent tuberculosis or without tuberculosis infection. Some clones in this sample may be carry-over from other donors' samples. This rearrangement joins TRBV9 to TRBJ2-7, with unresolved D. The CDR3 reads CASSVWQYF. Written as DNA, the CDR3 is TGTGCCAGCAGCGTCTGGCAGTACTTC.